This T cell receptor beta chain was observed in a study of CD8+CD57+ T cells in acquired aplastic anemia (dated by TCRdb to 2016 to 2019). Describing the broader study: DNA extracted from sorted CD4+ and CD8+ cells had a mean of around 3 ug, with a range of about 0.2 to 30 ug. CD8+CD57+ expansion was defined as frequency above the mean frequency observed in healthy subjects. General findings and caveats noted by the study authors: About 30 CD8+ CDR3 sequences were found in both patients and controls but appeared to be highly expressed in patients and within the immunodominant clones of the patients. CD8+ Simpson's diversity did not differ significantly between patients and healthy controls (P=0.060).

This clonotype was observed at least ten times. The antigen this receptor binds is unknown. Within one base of it there is no much larger clone, and no base qualities were kept. From the cysteine up to the phenylalanine, the CDR3 has a length of 16 residues. Of all the DNA, just the CDR3 is kept, 48 bases in frame from base 1. The germline V gene provides CDR1 SNHLY and CDR2 FYNNEI. The germline ends are 16 bases apart after V is trimmed by 6 bases and J by 0 bases. Expansion of CD8+CD57+ cells had been shown by flow cytometry in the patients chosen for sequencing. All patients had severe acquired aplastic anemia diagnosed by International Study of Aplastic Anemia and Agranulocytosis and Camitta criteria. At the time blood was sampled, none of the patients had received any therapy. The study deep-sequenced TCR repertoires of sorted CD4+ and CD8+ blood T cells from severe aplastic anemia patients and healthy subjects. In the USA, patient enrollment took place under clinicaltrials.gov protocols 00001620, 01623167, 00001397, 00071045, 00081523 and 00961064. Ficoll-Paque density gradient centrifugation was used to isolate peripheral blood mononuclear cells. CD4+ and CD8+ T cells were sorted by FACS or magnetic beads before DNA extraction.

TCR beta VDJ combination and CDR3 sequence profiling used genomic DNA as the template. TCR repertoire sequencing was run on an Illumina HiSeq 2000. In the original analysis: Repertoires were assessed using TRBV/TRBJ rearrangement plots, CDR3 size and DJ length profiles, and Simpson's diversity index. The most abundant DNA sequence in the deep sequencing data was defined as the immunodominant clone. CDR3 amino acid sequences were screened for sharing across subjects and compared with published repertoires and the VDJdb database. In TCRdb, the public reads were trimmed at Q25 with fastp and aligned with MiXCR, with productive beta chains retained. Identical CDR3 protein sequences are pooled into one entry, listed with their most common genes and DNA. The V and J calls, along with clone size, are taken from TCRdb and not from the paper's own processing. Within this sample are a few hundred thousand distinct CDR3 sequences, with approximately 32% of them counted one time only. 0.82% of the sample goes to the ten largest clones.

The chain employs TRBV2 and TRBJ2-3; tentative D gene TRBD2, with 6 bases matching. Sequenced: sorted CD4+, CD8+, or CD8+CD57+ T cells (not recorded which) from PBMCs. This TCR was sampled from a human donor with aplastic anemia. This receptor carries the CDR3 CASRRGTGTSTDTQYF. The DNA is as follows: TGTGCCAGCAGAAGGGGAACCGGGACTAGCACAGATACGCAGTATTTT.